The present TCR beta chain was sequenced within a study of CXCR3-negative and CXCR3-positive naive CD8 T cells. Study-wide findings and caveats: For CXCR3-positive naive cells, TRB CDR3s were more hydrophobic than those of CXCR3-negative naive cells.

Germline V gene data show CDR1 as SQVTM and CDR2 as ANQGSEA. The CDR3 loop spans 14 amino acids. Points on this clonotype: The antigen is not known.

Libraries were UMI-labeled 5' RACE TRB cDNA. Using the 5' RACE reads, TCRdb records one entry per CDR3 protein without DNA. The sample yields 150,000 to 180,000 distinct CDR3 sequences, of which the top ten take up approximately 0.5%. The source of this sequence is a human donor in good health. Some clones in this sample may be carry-over from other donors' samples. This chain links TRBV29-1 with TRBJ2-7; the D call of TRBD1 rests on TCRdb alone, since no DNA is present to check it. The sample taken for sequencing was naive CXCR3+ CD8+ T cells from blood. Subset described: CD45RO-CCR7+CD27+CD95- naive CD8+ T cells expressing CXCR3 (TNR3+). CDR3 in amino acids: CSTTEGVEGYEQYF.